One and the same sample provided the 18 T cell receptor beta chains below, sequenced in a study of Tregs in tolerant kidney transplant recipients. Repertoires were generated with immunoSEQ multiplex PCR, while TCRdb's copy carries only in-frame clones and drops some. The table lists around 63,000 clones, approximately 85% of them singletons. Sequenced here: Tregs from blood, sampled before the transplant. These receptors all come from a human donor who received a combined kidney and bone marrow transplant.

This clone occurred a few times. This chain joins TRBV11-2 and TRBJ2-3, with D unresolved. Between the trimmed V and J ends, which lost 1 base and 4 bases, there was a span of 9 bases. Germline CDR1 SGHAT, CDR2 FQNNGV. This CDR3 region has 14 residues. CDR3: CASSLGGPSDTQYF. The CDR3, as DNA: TGTGCCAGCAGCTTAGGTGGGCCTTCAGATACGCAGTATTTT.

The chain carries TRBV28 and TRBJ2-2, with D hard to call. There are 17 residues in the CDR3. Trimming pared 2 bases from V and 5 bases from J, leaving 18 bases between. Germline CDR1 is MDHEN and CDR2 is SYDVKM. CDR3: CASSLGGVGPGTGELFF. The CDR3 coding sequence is TGTGCCAGCAGTTTAGGTGGGGTCGGTCCCGGGACCGGGGAGCTGTTTTTT.

CDR3 coding DNA: TGCAGTGCTATCAATTACAATGAGCAGTTCTTC. Translating gives CSAINYNEQFF. The chain combines TRBV20-1 with TRBJ2-1; the D is unclear. With 4 bases removed from V and 4 bases from J, the gap between germline ends came to 5 bases. The CDR3 has 11 residues. From germline, CDR1 is DFQATT and CDR2 SNEGSKA (reference sequence).

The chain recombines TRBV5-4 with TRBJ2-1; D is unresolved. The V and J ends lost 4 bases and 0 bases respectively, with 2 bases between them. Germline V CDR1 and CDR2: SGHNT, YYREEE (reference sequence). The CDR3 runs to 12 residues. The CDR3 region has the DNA TGTGCCAGCAGCCTCTCCTACAATGAGCAGTTCTTC. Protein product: CASSLSYNEQFF.

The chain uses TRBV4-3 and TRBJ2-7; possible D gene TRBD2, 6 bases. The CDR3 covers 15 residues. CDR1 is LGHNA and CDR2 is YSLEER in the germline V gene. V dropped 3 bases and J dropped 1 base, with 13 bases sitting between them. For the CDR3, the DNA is TGCGCCAGCAGCCACTCCGGTGGAGGGTCCTACGAGCAGTACTTC. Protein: CASSHSGGGSYEQYF.

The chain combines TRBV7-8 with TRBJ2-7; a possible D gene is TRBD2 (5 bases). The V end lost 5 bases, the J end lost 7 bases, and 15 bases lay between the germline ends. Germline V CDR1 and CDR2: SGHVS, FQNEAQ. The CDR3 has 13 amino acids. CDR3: CASSPGVAREQYF. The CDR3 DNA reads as TGTGCCAGCAGCCCCGGGGTCGCGAGGGAGCAGTACTTC. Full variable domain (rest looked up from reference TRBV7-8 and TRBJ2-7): GAGVSQSPRYKVAKRGQDVALRCDPISGHVSLFWYQQALGQGPEFLTYFQNEAQLDKSGLPSDRFFAERPEGSVSTLKIQRTQQEDSAVYLCASSPGVAREQYFGPGTRLTVT.

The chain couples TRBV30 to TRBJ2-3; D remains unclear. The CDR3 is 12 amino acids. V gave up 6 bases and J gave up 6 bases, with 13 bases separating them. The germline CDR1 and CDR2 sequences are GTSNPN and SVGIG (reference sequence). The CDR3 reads CACSWRSDTQYF. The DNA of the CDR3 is TGTGCCTGTTCCTGGCGGTCCGATACGCAGTATTTT.

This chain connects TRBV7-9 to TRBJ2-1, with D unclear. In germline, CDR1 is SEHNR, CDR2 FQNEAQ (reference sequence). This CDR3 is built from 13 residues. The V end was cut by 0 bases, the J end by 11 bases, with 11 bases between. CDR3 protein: CASSLAADSQQFF. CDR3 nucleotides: TGTGCCAGCAGCTTAGCCGCGGATTCACAGCAGTTCTTC. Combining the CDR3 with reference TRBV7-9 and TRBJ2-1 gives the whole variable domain DTGVSQNPRHKITKRGQNVTFRCDPISEHNRLYWYRQTLGQGPEFLTYFQNEAQLEKSRLLSDRFSAERPKGSFSTLEIQRTEQGDSAMYLCASSLAADSQQFFGPGTRLTVL.

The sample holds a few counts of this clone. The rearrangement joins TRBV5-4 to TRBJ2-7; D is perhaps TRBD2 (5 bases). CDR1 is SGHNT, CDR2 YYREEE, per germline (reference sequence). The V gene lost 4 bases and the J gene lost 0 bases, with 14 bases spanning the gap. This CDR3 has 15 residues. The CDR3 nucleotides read TGTGCCAGCAGCATTGGCGGGTTGATCTCCTACGAGCAGTACTTC. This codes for CASSIGGLISYEQYF. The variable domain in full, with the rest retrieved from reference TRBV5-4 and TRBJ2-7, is ETGVTQSPTHLIKTRGQQVTLRCSSQSGHNTVSWYQQALGQGPQFIFQYYREEENGRGNFPPRFSGLQFPNYSSELNVNALELDDSALYLCASSIGGLISYEQYFGPGTRLTVT.

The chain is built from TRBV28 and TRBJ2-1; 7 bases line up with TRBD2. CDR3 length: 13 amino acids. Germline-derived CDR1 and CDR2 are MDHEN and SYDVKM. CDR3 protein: CASGGAVYNEQFF. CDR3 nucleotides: TGTGCATCGGGGGGAGCGGTCTACAATGAGCAGTTCTTC.

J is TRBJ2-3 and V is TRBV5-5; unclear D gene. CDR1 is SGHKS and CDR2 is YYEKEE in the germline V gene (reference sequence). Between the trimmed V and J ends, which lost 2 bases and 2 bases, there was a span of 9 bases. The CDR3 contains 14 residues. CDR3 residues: CASSFDRNTDTQYF. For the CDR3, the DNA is TGTGCCAGCAGCTTCGACCGAAACACAGATACGCAGTATTTT.

Here the CDR3 reads CASSEMVTSGGVPPDTQYF. DNA of the CDR3: TGTGCCAGCAGTGAAATGGTAACTAGCGGGGGTGTCCCGCCAGATACGCAGTATTTT. The chain has TRBV2 and TRBJ2-3, with 11 positions matching TRBD2. Germline V gives CDR1 SNHLY, CDR2 FYNNEI. Trimming took 2 bases from V and 4 from J; bases not matched to a gene: 14. CDR3 length: 19 residues.

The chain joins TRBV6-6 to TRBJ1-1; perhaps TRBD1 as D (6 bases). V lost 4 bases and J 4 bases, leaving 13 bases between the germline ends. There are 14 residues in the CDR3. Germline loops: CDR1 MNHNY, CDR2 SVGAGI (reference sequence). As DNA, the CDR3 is TGTGCCAGCAGTTTAGGGGGATTGGGCACTGAAGCTTTCTTT. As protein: CASSLGGLGTEAFF.

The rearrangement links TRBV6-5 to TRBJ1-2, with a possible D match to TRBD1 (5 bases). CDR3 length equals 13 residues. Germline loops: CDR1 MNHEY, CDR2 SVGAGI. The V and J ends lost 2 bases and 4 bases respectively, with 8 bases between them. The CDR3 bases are TGTGCCAGCAGTTACCGGGGGGGCTATGGCTACACCTTC. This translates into CASSYRGGYGYTF.

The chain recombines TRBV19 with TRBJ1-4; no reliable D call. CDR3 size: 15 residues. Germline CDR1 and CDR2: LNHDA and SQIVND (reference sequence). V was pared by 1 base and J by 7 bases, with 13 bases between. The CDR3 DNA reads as TGTGCCAGTAGTATAGCCTTCGGACGGGGTGAAAAACTGTTTTTT. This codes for CASSIAFGRGEKLFF.

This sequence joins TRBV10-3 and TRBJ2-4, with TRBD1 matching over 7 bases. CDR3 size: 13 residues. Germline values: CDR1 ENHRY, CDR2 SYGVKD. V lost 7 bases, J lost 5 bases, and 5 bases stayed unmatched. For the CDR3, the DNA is TGTGCCATCAAGGGGGCGTCGGAAAACATTCAGTACTTC. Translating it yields CAIKGASENIQYF.

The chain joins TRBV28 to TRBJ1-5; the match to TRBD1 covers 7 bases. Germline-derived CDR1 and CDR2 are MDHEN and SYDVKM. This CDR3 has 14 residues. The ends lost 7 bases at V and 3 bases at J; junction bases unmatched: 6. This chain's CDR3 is CASTAGTVNQPQHF. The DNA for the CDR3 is TGTGCCAGCACCGCCGGGACAGTCAATCAGCCCCAGCATTTT.

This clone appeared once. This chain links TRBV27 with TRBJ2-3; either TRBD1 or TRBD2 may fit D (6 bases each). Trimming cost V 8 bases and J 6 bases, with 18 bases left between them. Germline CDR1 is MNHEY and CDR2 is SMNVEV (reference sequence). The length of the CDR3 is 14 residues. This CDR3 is CASGSLPGADTQYF. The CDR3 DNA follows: TGTGCCAGCGGGTCCCTTCCGGGGGCGGATACGCAGTATTTT.